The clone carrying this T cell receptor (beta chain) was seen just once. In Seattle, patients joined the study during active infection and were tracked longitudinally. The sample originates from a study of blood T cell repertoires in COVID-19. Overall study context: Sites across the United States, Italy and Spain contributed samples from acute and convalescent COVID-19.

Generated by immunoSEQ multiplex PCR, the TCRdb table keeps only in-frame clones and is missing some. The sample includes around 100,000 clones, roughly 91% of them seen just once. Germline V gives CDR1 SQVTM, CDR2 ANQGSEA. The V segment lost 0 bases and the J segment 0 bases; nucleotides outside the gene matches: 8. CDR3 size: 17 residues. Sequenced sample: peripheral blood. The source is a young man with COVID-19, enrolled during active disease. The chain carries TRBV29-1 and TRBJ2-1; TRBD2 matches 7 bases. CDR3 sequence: CSVEDLPSSGSYNEQFF. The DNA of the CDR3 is TGCAGCGTTGAAGATCTTCCCTCTAGCGGCTCCTACAATGAGCAGTTCTTC.